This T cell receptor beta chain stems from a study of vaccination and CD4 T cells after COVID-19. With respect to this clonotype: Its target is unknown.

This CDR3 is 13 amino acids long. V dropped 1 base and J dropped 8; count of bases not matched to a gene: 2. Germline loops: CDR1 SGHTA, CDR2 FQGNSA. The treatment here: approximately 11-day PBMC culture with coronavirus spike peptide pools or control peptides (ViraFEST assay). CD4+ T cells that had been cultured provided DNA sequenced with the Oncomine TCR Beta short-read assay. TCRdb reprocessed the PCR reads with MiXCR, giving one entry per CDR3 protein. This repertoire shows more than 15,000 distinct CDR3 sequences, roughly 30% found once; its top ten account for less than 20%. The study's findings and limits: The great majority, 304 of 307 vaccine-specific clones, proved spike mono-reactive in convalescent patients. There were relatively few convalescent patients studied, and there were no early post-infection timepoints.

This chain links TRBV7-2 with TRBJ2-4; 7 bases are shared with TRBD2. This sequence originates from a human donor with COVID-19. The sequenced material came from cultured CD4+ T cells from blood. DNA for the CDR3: TGTGCCAGCAGCTTAGGCGGGGGAGACATTCAGTACTTC. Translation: CASSLGGGDIQYF.